A selection of T cell receptor beta chains follows, all from one sample in a study of CD8+CD57+ T cells in acquired aplastic anemia. In TCRdb, the reads were re-called with MiXCR into one record per CDR3 protein. Of 260,000 or so distinct CDR3 sequences listed, about 44% are singletons. Sequencing was performed on sorted CD4+, CD8+, or CD8+CD57+ T cells (not recorded which) from PBMCs. These TCRs come from a human donor with aplastic anemia. The CDR3 runs from the conserved cysteine through the conserved F or W. D genes are given only for firm matches. Only some rows state a clone size, as once, few, many or a class for expanded clones.

j_gene: TRBJ2-3; v_gene: TRBV24-1; abundance: NA; d_gene: TRBD2; CDR3aa: CATGASGGGAEDTQYF; CDR3nt: TGTGCCACCGGGGCTAGCGGGGGGGGCGCCGAGGATACGCAGTATTTT
j_gene: TRBJ1-1; v_gene: TRBV7-6; abundance: NA; d_gene: TRBD1; CDR3aa: CASSTGTGGMNTEAFF; CDR3nt: TGTGCCAGCAGTACCGGGACAGGAGGAATGAACACTGAAGCTTTCTTT
j_gene: TRBJ2-1; v_gene: TRBV3-1; abundance: few; d_gene: NA; CDR3aa: CASSQVGGSNEQFF; CDR3nt: TGTGCCAGCAGCCAAGTAGGTGGGTCAAATGAGCAGTTCTTC
j_gene: TRBJ2-7; v_gene: TRBV5-1; abundance: NA; d_gene: TRBD1; CDR3aa: CASSLLPGQGEDEQYF; CDR3nt: TGCGCCAGCAGCCTACTCCCGGGACAGGGGGAGGACGAGCAGTACTTC
j_gene: TRBJ2-7; v_gene: TRBV5-5; abundance: many; d_gene: NA; CDR3aa: CASSQGHGYEQYF; CDR3nt: TGTGCCAGCAGCCAAGGGCACGGGTACGAGCAGTACTTC
j_gene: TRBJ2-3; v_gene: TRBV29-1; abundance: NA; d_gene: NA; CDR3aa: CSVEGWGSTDTQYF; CDR3nt: TGCAGCGTTGAAGGGTGGGGGAGCACAGATACGCAGTATTTT
j_gene: TRBJ2-1; v_gene: TRBV25-1; abundance: NA; d_gene: NA; CDR3aa: CASTDSSYNEQFF; CDR3nt: TGTGCCAGCACCGACAGCTCCTACAATGAGCAGTTCTTC
j_gene: TRBJ2-1; v_gene: TRBV10-3; abundance: many; d_gene: NA; CDR3aa: CAISFWGSLYNEQFF; CDR3nt: TGTGCCATCAGTTTTTGGGGGTCCCTTTACAATGAGCAGTTCTTC
j_gene: TRBJ1-2; v_gene: TRBV7-9; abundance: NA; d_gene: NA; CDR3aa: CASSEGRYGYTF; CDR3nt: TGTGCCAGCAGTGAGGGCCGCTATGGCTACACCTTC
j_gene: TRBJ1-6; v_gene: TRBV7-2; abundance: NA; d_gene: NA; CDR3aa: CASSLEGLASSYNSPLHF; CDR3nt: TGTGCCAGCAGCTTAGAGGGGCTGGCGAGCTCCTATAATTCACCCCTCCACTTT
j_gene: TRBJ2-6; v_gene: TRBV10-3; abundance: NA; d_gene: TRBD1; CDR3aa: CAIRQGAGANVLTF; CDR3nt: TGTGCCATCAGACAGGGGGCTGGGGCCAACGTCCTGACTTTC
j_gene: TRBJ2-3; v_gene: TRBV14; abundance: many; d_gene: NA; CDR3aa: CASSAFCTDTQYF; CDR3nt: TGTGCCAGCAGCGCATTCTGCACAGATACGCAGTATTTT
j_gene: TRBJ1-5; v_gene: TRBV19; abundance: NA; d_gene: NA; CDR3aa: CASSREVLSNQPQHF; CDR3nt: TGTGCCAGTAGTAGGGAGGTCCTCTCGAATCAGCCCCAGCATTTT
j_gene: TRBJ2-7; v_gene: TRBV7-9; abundance: many; d_gene: TRBD1; CDR3aa: CASSLIGQGADYEQYF; CDR3nt: TGTGCCAGCAGCCTGATCGGACAGGGGGCGGATTACGAGCAGTACTTC
j_gene: TRBJ2-7; v_gene: TRBV15; abundance: many; d_gene: TRBD2; CDR3aa: CATSRDYGTNRYEQYF; CDR3nt: TGTGCCACCAGCAGAGATTACGGGACTAATAGGTACGAGCAGTACTTC
j_gene: TRBJ1-5; v_gene: TRBV6-1; abundance: few; d_gene: NA; CDR3aa: CASSETSENQPQHF; CDR3nt: TGTGCCAGCAGTGAAACATCCGAGAATCAGCCCCAGCATTTT
j_gene: TRBJ2-7; v_gene: TRBV15; abundance: NA; d_gene: NA; CDR3aa: CATSREALEPYEQYF; CDR3nt: TGTGCCACCAGCAGAGAGGCACTGGAACCCTACGAGCAGTACTTC
j_gene: TRBJ2-7; v_gene: TRBV20-1; abundance: NA; d_gene: NA; CDR3aa: CSASVQGVSPYEQYF; CDR3nt: TGCAGTGCTAGCGTGCAGGGAGTAAGCCCCTACGAGCAGTACTTC
j_gene: TRBJ1-4; v_gene: TRBV2; abundance: many; d_gene: NA; CDR3aa: CASRDLRATNEKLFF; CDR3nt: TGTGCCAGCAGAGACCTTAGAGCAACTAATGAAAAACTGTTTTTT
j_gene: TRBJ2-7; v_gene: TRBV9; abundance: many; d_gene: TRBD2; CDR3aa: CASSVAGGKDEQYF; CDR3nt: TGTGCCAGCAGCGTAGCCGGGGGGAAGGACGAGCAGTACTTC
j_gene: TRBJ1-1; v_gene: TRBV9; abundance: many; d_gene: NA; CDR3aa: CASSVDYRGSNTEAFF; CDR3nt: TGTGCCAGCAGCGTAGATTATCGAGGATCGAACACTGAAGCTTTCTTT
j_gene: TRBJ2-5; v_gene: TRBV6-2/TRBV6-3; abundance: NA; d_gene: TRBD1; CDR3aa: CASSYERTGGQETQYF; CDR3nt: TGTGCCAGCAGTTACGAGAGGACAGGAGGACAAGAGACCCAGTACTTC
j_gene: TRBJ2-1; v_gene: TRBV29-1; abundance: NA; d_gene: NA; CDR3aa: CSVTGRGEQFF; CDR3nt: TGCAGCGTTACCGGGCGAGGTGAGCAGTTCTTC
j_gene: TRBJ1-1; v_gene: TRBV27; abundance: NA; d_gene: NA; CDR3aa: CASRPPGANTEALF; CDR3nt: TGTGCCAGCAGGCCGCCGGGTGCCAACACTGAAGCTCTCTTT
j_gene: TRBJ1-4; v_gene: TRBV20-1; abundance: NA; d_gene: TRBD1; CDR3aa: CSATDRDGNEKLFF; CDR3nt: TGCAGTGCTACTGACAGGGACGGTAATGAAAAACTGTTTTTT
j_gene: TRBJ2-2; v_gene: TRBV27; abundance: few; d_gene: NA; CDR3aa: CASSLSAGNTGELFF; CDR3nt: TGTGCCAGCAGTTTATCTGCCGGGAACACCGGGGAGCTGTTTTTT
j_gene: TRBJ1-3; v_gene: TRBV24-1; abundance: NA; d_gene: NA; CDR3aa: CATSDGVRTIYF; CDR3nt: TGTGCCACCAGTGATGGGGTTCGAACCATATATTTT
j_gene: TRBJ2-7; v_gene: TRBV11-3; abundance: many; d_gene: NA; CDR3aa: CASSLEPKRDYEQYF; CDR3nt: TGTGCCAGCAGCTTAGAACCGAAACGGGACTACGAGCAGTACTTC
j_gene: TRBJ1-1; v_gene: TRBV7-9; abundance: NA; d_gene: NA; CDR3aa: CASSQRWESTEAFF; CDR3nt: TGTGCCAGCAGCCAACGGTGGGAGAGCACTGAAGCTTTCTTT
j_gene: TRBJ1-4; v_gene: TRBV2; abundance: few; d_gene: NA; CDR3aa: CASSEDGGRSEKLFF; CDR3nt: TGTGCCAGCAGTGAGGACGGAGGAAGAAGTGAAAAACTGTTTTTT
j_gene: TRBJ1-2; v_gene: TRBV10-3; abundance: NA; d_gene: NA; CDR3aa: CAISDNRPRPGPYGYTF; CDR3nt: TGTGCCATCAGTGATAACCGGCCCCGGCCTGGTCCCTATGGCTACACCTTC
j_gene: TRBJ1-6; v_gene: TRBV6-5; abundance: NA; d_gene: NA; CDR3aa: CASSYVGGTLHF; CDR3nt: TGTGCCAGCAGTTACGTCGGCGGGACCCTCCACTTT
j_gene: TRBJ2-3; v_gene: TRBV20-1; abundance: NA; d_gene: TRBD1; CDR3aa: CSARDLTGADTQYF; CDR3nt: TGCAGTGCTAGAGATCTGACAGGGGCAGATACGCAGTATTTT
j_gene: TRBJ1-4; v_gene: TRBV4-2; abundance: once; d_gene: TRBD1; CDR3aa: CASSQRTGNRDPNEKLVF; CDR3nt: TGTGCCAGCAGCCAAAGGACAGGGAATAGGGACCCTAATGAAAAACTGGTTTTT
j_gene: TRBJ2-7; v_gene: TRBV6-2/TRBV6-3; abundance: few; d_gene: NA; CDR3aa: CASILSADRYEQYF; CDR3nt: TGTGCCAGCATTTTATCGGCAGACAGATACGAGCAGTACTTC
j_gene: TRBJ1-2; v_gene: TRBV2; abundance: many; d_gene: TRBD1; CDR3aa: CASANHRGREDGYTF; CDR3nt: TGTGCCAGCGCAAACCACAGGGGGCGGGAGGATGGCTACACCTTC
j_gene: TRBJ1-2; v_gene: TRBV29-1; abundance: many; d_gene: TRBD1; CDR3aa: CSAWTGSNYGYTF; CDR3nt: TGCAGCGCCTGGACAGGGTCTAACTATGGCTACACCTTC
j_gene: TRBJ2-7; v_gene: TRBV15; abundance: few; d_gene: NA; CDR3aa: CATSRGRLPGTLSYEQYF; CDR3nt: TGTGCCACCAGCAGGGGACGGTTACCCGGGACACTATCCTACGAGCAGTACTTC
j_gene: TRBJ2-5; v_gene: TRBV2; abundance: NA; d_gene: NA; CDR3aa: CASKRAFLGETQYF; CDR3nt: TGTGCCAGCAAACGGGCATTCCTGGGAGAGACCCAGTACTTC
j_gene: TRBJ2-3; v_gene: TRBV7-2; abundance: NA; d_gene: NA; CDR3aa: CASSAGGANPDTQYF; CDR3nt: TGTGCCAGCAGTGCGGGCGGGGCAAATCCAGATACGCAGTACTTT
j_gene: TRBJ1-4; v_gene: TRBV19; abundance: NA; d_gene: NA; CDR3aa: CASSISTGPNEKLFF; CDR3nt: TGTGCCAGTAGTATCTCGACAGGTCCCAATGAAAAACTGTTTTTT